This TCR beta chain was captured by sequencing in a study of T cells expressing NK-cell markers. Study-wide results and limits: Dominant NKG2C+ clonotype frequencies of roughly 1.0-8% of CD8+ T cells were measured in about 6 donors.

Using the 5' RACE reads, TCRdb records one entry per CDR3 protein without DNA. The table for this sample gives about 170,000 distinct CDR3 sequences. Points on this clonotype: The antigen is undetermined.

This CDR3 spans 15 amino acids. Germline CDR1 is SGHTA and CDR2 is FQGNSA. The TCR sequence derives from a man between 18 and 69 years old in good health. The gene calls are TRBV7-2 and TRBJ2-1; no DNA is available, so the TRBD1 call from TCRdb remains unchecked. Sequencing was carried out using blood T cells: a sorted CD56 or NKG2C T cell subset, CD4+ or CD8+ T cells, or bulk PBMC T cells (not recorded which). The chain's CDR3 is CASSLGPTGAVEQFF. The entire variable domain, with the rest obtained from reference TRBV7-2 and TRBJ2-1, is as follows: GAGVSQSPSNKVTEKGKDVELRCDPISGHTALYWYRQSLGQGLEFLIYFQGNSAPDKSGLPSDRFSAERTGGSVSTLTIQRTQQEDSAVYLCASSLGPTGAVEQFFGPGTRLTVL.